This TCR beta chain was sequenced for a study of T cell responses to AZD1222 COVID-19 vaccine. The method was immunoSEQ multiplex PCR; TCRdb's version includes in-frame clones alone and lacks a portion of them. The profile shows 150,000 to 200,000 clones, approximately 92% of them singletons. For this clone: Its target is not known.

Trimming removed 4 bases at V and 6 bases at J, with 15 bases between. Germline assignment: CDR1 MGHDK and CDR2 SYGVNS. The CDR3 is made up of 14 amino acids. Study-wide results and limits: Repertoires were obtained solely post-peak T cell response. It should be noted that donors were predominantly white British and more often female, and clonal diversity was possibly underestimated.

This material consisted of peripheral blood, taken on day 0 of AZD1222 vaccination. This clonotype was obtained from an adult in good health. This chain joins TRBV25-1 and TRBJ1-1; weak D call: TRBD1 (5 bases). CDR3 residues: CASSGGGGGPEAFF. CDR3 DNA: TGTGCCAGCAGTGGTGGTGGGGGAGGGCCTGAAGCTTTCTTT.